These 12 T cell receptor beta chains originate from one sample sequenced in a study of OX40 agonist ivuxolimab in advanced cancers. TCRdb keeps only in-frame clones here, not all; method: immunoSEQ multiplex PCR. Of under 200,000 clones listed, roughly 94% were seen once; the top ten hold 0.31%. Sequenced here: CD4+ or CD8+ T cells sorted from blood, sampled in a trial of the OX40 agonist ivuxolimab. These receptor sequences come from an adult with an advanced solid tumor such as melanoma, head and neck, liver or kidney cancer.

The V gene is TRBV13, the J gene TRBJ1-2; no reliable D call. The CDR3 runs 13 residues. Between the trimmed V and J ends, which lost 2 bases and 2 bases, there was a span of 6 bases. Germline CDR1 and CDR2: PRHDT and FYEKMQ (reference sequence). CDR3 residues: CASSLKGNYGYTF. Written as DNA, the CDR3 is TGTGCCAGCAGCTTAAAGGGAAACTATGGCTACACCTTC. The variable domain in full, with the rest retrieved from reference TRBV13 and TRBJ1-2, is AAGVIQSPRHLIKEKRETATLKCYPIPRHDTVYWYQQGPGQDPQFLISFYEKMQSDKGSIPDRFSAQQFSDYHSELNMSSLELGDSALYFCASSLKGNYGYTFGSGTRLTVV.

The chain uses TRBV18 and TRBJ1-1; D unresolved. Germline loops: CDR1 KGHSH, CDR2 LQKENI. The ends were cut back, 2 bases at V and 1 base at J, with 8 bases in the middle. The CDR3 has 14 residues. The CDR3 sequence: CASSPGVQNTEAFF. In DNA form, the CDR3 reads TGTGCCAGCTCACCAGGGGTCCAGAACACTGAAGCTTTCTTT.

The rearrangement uses TRBV5-1 and TRBJ1-1; 7 nucleotides align to TRBD1. The J segment lost 10 bases and the V segment lost 5 bases, leaving 8 bases of the junction unmatched. The V gene's germline CDR1 is SGHRS and CDR2 YFSETQ. The CDR3 is made up of 12 amino acids. The DNA of the CDR3 is TGCGCCAGCAGTCTCGACAGGGAGGGAGCTTTCTTT. The encoded protein is CASSLDREGAFF.

This chain connects TRBV27 to TRBJ1-1, with D possibly matching TRBD1 (5 bases). Germline V gene sequence: CDR1 MNHEY, CDR2 SMNVEV (reference sequence). V lost 5 bases, J lost 0 bases, and 13 bases lay in between. The CDR3 sequence is 15 residues long. CDR3: CASSPGPSMNTEAFF. The DNA for the CDR3 is TGTGCCAGCAGTCCGGGGCCATCGATGAACACTGAAGCTTTCTTT.

This clone was detected a few times. The chain joins TRBV11-2 to TRBJ1-2, with unresolved D. Germline assignment: CDR1 SGHAT and CDR2 FQNNGV. V lost 4 bases and J 5 bases, leaving 14 bases between the germline ends. The CDR3 sequence is 14 residues long. The CDR3 nucleotides read TGTGCCAGCAGCTCTCCGGTTGTTGAGTATGGCTACACCTTC. Protein sequence: CASSSPVVEYGYTF. The full variable domain, rest sourced from reference TRBV11-2 and TRBJ1-2, is EAGVAQSPRYKIIEKRQSVAFWCNPISGHATLYWYQQILGQGPKLLIQFQNNGVVDDSQLPKDRFSAERLKGVDSTLKIQPAKLEDSAVYLCASSSPVVEYGYTFGSGTRLTVV.

This chain links TRBV28 with TRBJ2-2; 8 bases are a match to TRBD2. Losses at the gene ends were 2 bases for V and 4 bases for J; bases not matched to a gene: 3. CDR1 is MDHEN, CDR2 SYDVKM, per germline. The CDR3 is 15 residues long. The CDR3 loop reads CASSLGLAGTGELFF. Written as DNA, the CDR3 is TGTGCCAGCAGTTTAGGGCTAGCGGGCACCGGGGAGCTGTTTTTT.

The V and J genes are TRBV11-3 and TRBJ1-2, with TRBD1 matching 8 bases. This CDR3 has 14 amino acids. Germline assignment: CDR1 SGHNT and CDR2 YENEEA. Trimming cost V 4 bases and J 8 bases; bases outside gene matches: 9. This chain's CDR3 is CASSSSGTGVGYTF. CDR3 sequence (DNA): TGTGCCAGCAGCTCGAGCGGGACAGGAGTGGGCTACACCTTC.

This chain uses TRBV11-2 with TRBJ1-1; D uncertain. Trimming shortened V by 5 bases and J by 3 bases, and 22 bases separated the two germline ends. The CDR3 has 17 residues. Germline V gives CDR1 SGHAT, CDR2 FQNNGV. This chain's CDR3 is CASSDLLRRTADTEAFF. The CDR3 DNA reads TGTGCCAGCAGCGATTTGCTCAGACGGACTGCGGACACTGAAGCTTTCTTT.

V and J are TRBV19 and TRBJ1-2; D might be TRBD1 (5 bases). The CDR3 runs to 15 residues. The germline V and J ends were trimmed by 3 bases and 2 bases, with 13 bases remaining between them. CDR1 LNHDA and CDR2 SQIVND come from the germline V gene (reference sequence). CDR3 amino acids: CASSIIEEGNYGYTF. The CDR3 DNA reads TGTGCCAGTAGTATTATCGAGGAGGGGAACTATGGCTACACCTTC.

The chain links TRBV6-5 to TRBJ2-7, with D possibly being TRBD2 (5 bases). The CDR3 runs 12 residues. The V gene lost 10 bases and the J gene lost 6 bases, with 16 bases spanning the gap. Germline loops: CDR1 MNHEY, CDR2 SVGAGI. The CDR3 DNA follows: TGTGCCACCCGGAGGCCCCCCGCCGAGCAGTACTTC. This codes for CATRRPPAEQYF.

The genes are TRBV6-6 and TRBJ1-5; no clear D gene. The germline V gene has CDR1 MNHNY and CDR2 SVGAGI (reference sequence). The CDR3 is 13 residues long. Trimming took 0 bases from V and 6 from J, leaving 6 bases between them. CDR3 loop: CASSYSKAQPQHF. CDR3 in DNA: TGTGCCAGCAGTTACTCGAAGGCTCAGCCCCAGCATTTT.

The chain recombines TRBV7-2 with TRBJ2-5; D may be TRBD1 or TRBD2 (5 bases each). Germline lookup yields CDR1 SGHTA and CDR2 FQGNSA. Trimming removed 1 base at V and 3 bases at J, with 15 bases between. CDR3 length: 16 amino acids. CDR3 amino acids: CASSLVPGTTEETQYF. In DNA form, the CDR3 reads TGTGCCAGCAGCTTAGTTCCGGGGACGACCGAAGAGACCCAGTACTTC.